The 32 T cell receptor beta chains in this list originate from one sample, sequenced in a study of T cells in Graves' hyperthyroidism and ophthalmopathy. Amplified TCR beta CDR3 regions came from RNA transcripts. RT-PCR in the first round (using the HTBI primer set) targeted the TCR CDR3. MiXCR, run by TCRdb on the multiplex PCR reads, gives a single entry per CDR3 protein. The table has 450,000 to 600,000 distinct CDR3 sequences, 20% seen once. Source material: blood. Source of these receptors: a man aged 40-49 years with Graves' ophthalmopathy.

The chain employs TRBV5-1 and TRBJ2-2; 15 bases align to TRBD2. The CDR3 spans 18 residues. V shed 4 bases, J shed 7 bases, and the junction held 11 bases outside the gene matches. Germline V gives CDR1 SGHRS, CDR2 YFSETQ. CDR3 sequence: CASSLGLAGGPVNGELFF. CDR3 in DNA: TGCGCCAGCAGCCTTGGACTAGCGGGAGGGCCAGTAAACGGGGAGCTGTTTTTT.

In its sample, this clonotype was seen many times. V is TRBV6-2 or TRBV6-3 and J is TRBJ1-1; D gene ambiguous. Germline CDR1 is MNHEY and CDR2 is SVGEGT. There are 16 residues in the CDR3. V gave up 2 bases and J gave up 2 bases, with 15 bases separating them. The CDR3 region has the DNA TGTGCCAGCAGTTACCCCGTCGGAGGATTTAACACTGAAGCTTTCTTT. This translates into CASSYPVGGFNTEAFF.

The V call is TRBV7-2, the J call TRBJ2-7; unclear D gene. CDR1 is SGHTA and CDR2 is FQGNSA in the germline V gene. The V end lost 1 base, the J end lost 0 bases, and 13 bases lay between the germline ends. The CDR3 is made up of 16 amino acids. This CDR3 reads CASSLGSSSGSYEQYF. CDR3 nucleotides: TGTGCCAGCAGCTTAGGATCGTCGTCCGGCTCCTACGAGCAGTACTTC.

The chain couples TRBV10-3 to TRBJ1-1; D is undetermined. Trimming left V 5 bases short and J 1 base short, with 8 bases between. This CDR3 region has 13 residues. Germline V gene lookup returns CDR1 ENHRY and CDR2 SYGVKD. The CDR3: CAISLQENTEAFF. CDR3 sequence (DNA): TGTGCCATCAGTCTCCAGGAGAACACTGAAGCTTTCTTT.

V usage is TRBV12-3 or TRBV12-4 and J usage is TRBJ1-2; D is possibly TRBD1 (6 bases). The CDR3 runs to 12 residues. The V gene lost 4 bases and the J gene lost 10 bases, with 13 bases spanning the gap. The CDR3 loop is CASSSRQDFYTF. CDR3 sequence (DNA): TGTGCCAGCAGTTCCAGACAGGACTTCTACACCTTC.

This clonotype appeared a few times. The gene calls are TRBV6-2 or TRBV6-3 and TRBJ1-4; 7 nucleotides line up with TRBD1. The length of the CDR3 is 14 residues. The ends lost 6 bases at V and 4 bases at J; junction bases unmatched: 5. CDR1 and CDR2 from the germline V gene are MNHEY and SVGEGT. The CDR3, as DNA: TGTGCCAGCAGAGAGGGGACAGTTAATGAAAAACTGTTTTTT. This sequence encodes CASREGTVNEKLFF.

V and J are TRBV5-1 and TRBJ2-5, with 8 positions matching TRBD1. With V trimmed by 3 bases and J by 5 bases, 9 bases remained unmatched. The CDR3 covers 15 residues. Germline CDR1 is SGHRS and CDR2 is YFSETQ. CDR3 DNA: TGCGCCAGCAGCTACCAGACAGGGGATGGGGAGACCCAGTACTTC. It encodes CASSYQTGDGETQYF. Looking up the rest from reference TRBV5-1 and TRBJ2-5 gives the full variable domain: KAGVTQTPRYLIKTRGQQVTLSCSPISGHRSVSWYQQTPGQGLQFLFEYFSETQRNKGNFPGRFSGRQFSNSRSEMNVSTLELGDSALYLCASSYQTGDGETQYFGPGTRLLVL.

The sample holds a few counts of this clonotype. This sequence joins TRBV5-1 and TRBJ2-7; D is perhaps TRBD1 (6 bases). This CDR3 region has 16 residues. V lost 5 bases to trimming and J lost 6 bases, with 24 bases between them. CDR1 is SGHRS, CDR2 YFSETQ, per germline. The CDR3, as DNA: TGCGCCAGCAGTCCAACTAGGGGGATCTCCTCTAGCGAGCAGTACTTC. Translating it yields CASSPTRGISSSEQYF.

This clonotype was detected once. The chain employs TRBV24-1 and TRBJ2-3, with 13 bases identical to TRBD2. This CDR3 has 17 amino acids. The junction had 3 bases not matched to a gene; V was cut back by 2 bases and J by 2 bases. Germline loops: CDR1 KGHDR, CDR2 SFDVKD. The CDR3, as DNA: TGTGCCACCAGTGATTCCGGACTAGCGGGGGCCACAGATACGCAGTATTTT. It codes for CATSDSGLAGATDTQYF.

This chain links TRBV7-6 with TRBJ2-3; possibly TRBD1 or TRBD2 for D (5 bases each). Trimming left V 2 bases short and J 2 bases short, with 11 bases between. This CDR3 has 15 residues. Germline V gene lookup returns CDR1 SGHVS and CDR2 FNYEAQ. The DNA of the CDR3 is TGTGCCAGCAGCTTAATGTACGGGACCACAGATACGCAGTATTTT. Protein: CASSLMYGTTDTQYF. The entire variable domain, with the rest obtained from reference TRBV7-6 and TRBJ2-3, is as follows: GAGVSQSPRYKVTKRGQDVALRCDPISGHVSLYWYRQALGQGPEFLTYFNYEAQQDKSGLPNDRFSAERPEGSISTLTIQRTEQRDSAMYRCASSLMYGTTDTQYFGPGTRLTVL.

The rearrangement joins TRBV19 to TRBJ2-3, with 9 bases aligning to TRBD2. This CDR3 contains 14 residues. Germline V lookup: CDR1 LNHDA, CDR2 SQIVND (reference sequence). Trimming took 6 bases from V and 2 from J; bases not matched to a gene: 3. CDR3 protein: CASSQREDTDTQYF. The CDR3 coding sequence is TGTGCCAGTAGCCAGCGGGAGGACACAGATACGCAGTATTTT.

This clonotype has a handful of counts. The chain joins TRBV7-8 to TRBJ1-5; 8 bases align to TRBD1. V was pared by 5 bases and J by 4 bases, with 7 bases of the junction left unmatched. This CDR3 has 15 residues. Germline V lookup: CDR1 SGHVS, CDR2 FQNEAQ. DNA for the CDR3: TGTGCCAGCAGCCCCGAGAGGACAGGGAATCAGCCCCAGCATTTT. Translated: CASSPERTGNQPQHF.

This clonotype was seen only a few times. The V call is TRBV5-5, the J call TRBJ2-5; either TRBD1 or TRBD2 may fit D (6 bases each). Deletions cut 0 bases from V and 4 bases from J, with 10 bases between. Germline lookup yields CDR1 SGHKS and CDR2 YYEKEE (reference sequence). The CDR3 contains 14 residues. The CDR3 coding sequence is TGTGCCAGCAGCTTGGGCCCGGGGGCAGAGACCCAGTACTTC. Amino acid sequence: CASSLGPGAETQYF.

This clonotype was counted ten times or more. The rearrangement uses TRBV6-1 and TRBJ2-7; D is uncertain. Germline assignment: CDR1 MNHNS and CDR2 SASEGT. V lost 5 bases and J lost 2, with 16 bases in between. The CDR3 consists of 15 residues. DNA for the CDR3: TGTGCCAGCAGTCATCAAGGCGGCAATCCCTACGAGCAGTACTTC. Amino acids: CASSHQGGNPYEQYF.

The chain uses TRBV11-2 and TRBJ2-1, with 14 bases aligning to TRBD2. Germline assignment: CDR1 SGHAT and CDR2 FQNNGV. CDR3 length equals 22 residues. Germline trimming cut 8 bases from V and 1 base from J; bases unmatched to any gene: 22. The CDR3 protein is CASGYPPTGTSGGRGSYNEQFF. CDR3 nucleotide sequence: TGTGCCAGCGGATACCCCCCTACCGGGACTAGCGGGGGAAGGGGATCCTACAATGAGCAGTTCTTC.

In its sample, this clonotype was seen a few times. The chain uses TRBV5-1 and TRBJ2-7, with 11 bases fitting TRBD2. The ends lost 8 bases at V and 6 bases at J; junction bases unmatched: 10. This CDR3 spans 14 amino acids. The germline V gene has CDR1 SGHRS and CDR2 YFSETQ. The CDR3 DNA is TGCGCCAGTAAACTAGCGGGAGTCGGAGGCGAGCAGTACTTC. Amino acids: CASKLAGVGGEQYF.

As regards this clonotype: This may stem from a read error, because a much larger clone lies one nucleotide away. The chain carries TRBV2 and TRBJ1-2; no reliable D call. Trimming shortened V by 6 bases and J by 5 bases, and 13 bases separated the two germline ends. The V gene's germline CDR1 is SNHLY and CDR2 FYNNEI. CDR3 length equals 13 residues. CDR3 in DNA: TGTGCCAGCAGCGCGGACGGGGAGTATGGCTACACCTTC. It translates to CASSADGEYGYTF.

The chain carries TRBV24-1 and TRBJ2-3; D gene unclear. The germline V and J ends were trimmed by 4 bases and 4 bases, with 5 bases remaining between them. Per the germline V gene, CDR1 is KGHDR and CDR2 is SFDVKD. CDR3 size: 12 residues. The CDR3: CATSDISDTQYF. As DNA, the CDR3 is TGTGCCACCAGTGACATCTCAGATACGCAGTATTTT.

In this sample, this clonotype turned up a few times. The gene calls are TRBV7-2 and TRBJ2-1; D assignment may be TRBD1 or TRBD2 (6 bases each). Deletions cut 1 base from V and 5 bases from J, with 12 bases between. CDR3 size: 15 residues. CDR1 is SGHTA, CDR2 FQGNSA, per germline. The CDR3 DNA is TGTGCCAGCAGCTTAGAGGGGGGTAGCAACAATGAGCAGTTCTTC. Its translation: CASSLEGGSNNEQFF.

Concerning this clonotype: At one boundary the junction diverges from the germline segment, which might be a read error. The chain employs TRBV19 and TRBJ2-1, with D hard to call. Germline lookup yields CDR1 LNHDA and CDR2 SQIVND (reference sequence). The CDR3 length is 13 residues. The chain's CDR3 is CASTGFSYNAQFF. CDR3 nucleotides: TGTGCCAGCACGGGTTTCTCCTACAATGCGCAGTTCTTC.

This clonotype turned up a few times. The J gene is TRBJ1-6, the V gene TRBV7-9, with TRBD1 identical over 9 bases. The J segment lost 10 bases and the V segment lost 5 bases, leaving 3 bases of the junction unmatched. The CDR3 is 13 residues long. Germline V CDR1 and CDR2: SEHNR, FQNEAQ (reference sequence). CDR3 region: CASSPGQGSPLHF. In DNA form, the CDR3 reads TGTGCCAGCAGCCCGGGACAGGGATCACCCCTCCACTTT.

Ten or more counts support this clonotype. The genes are TRBV30 and TRBJ1-2; possible D gene TRBD1, 6 bases. CDR1 GTSNPN and CDR2 SVGIG come from the germline V gene (reference sequence). Between the trimmed V and J ends, which lost 4 bases and 4 bases, there was a span of 13 bases. CDR3 length: 13 residues. The CDR3 loop reads CAWMGGAVYGYTF. The DNA for the CDR3 is TGTGCCTGGATGGGGGGGGCCGTCTATGGCTACACCTTC.

This clonotype came up a few times. V gene TRBV5-4 combines with J gene TRBJ2-7, with 10 bases fitting TRBD2. V lost 0 bases, J lost 7 bases, and 10 bases stayed unmatched. The germline CDR1 and CDR2 sequences are SGHNT and YYREEE (reference sequence). This CDR3 contains 16 residues. The CDR3: CASSLAGLAGVREQYF. CDR3 coding DNA: TGTGCCAGCAGCTTGGCCGGGCTAGCGGGAGTTCGGGAGCAGTACTTC.

The chain carries TRBV7-6 and TRBJ2-5, with TRBD2 identical over 8 bases. The germline V gene encodes CDR1 SGHVS and CDR2 FNYEAQ. The junction had 8 bases not matched to a gene; V was cut back by 6 bases and J by 5 bases. This CDR3 has 14 amino acids. The DNA of the CDR3 is TGTGCCAGCAGGACGGGGGGGCCGGGGGAGACCCAGTACTTC. It translates to CASRTGGPGETQYF.

The V and J genes are TRBV4-1 and TRBJ2-7; 8 bases map to TRBD1. Germline values: CDR1 MGHRA, CDR2 YSYEKL. This CDR3 spans 15 amino acids. Losses at the gene ends were 5 bases for V and 0 bases for J; bases not matched to a gene: 6. The CDR3 spells CASSVRQGISYEQYF. The CDR3 bases are TGCGCCAGCAGCGTACGACAGGGGATCTCCTACGAGCAGTACTTC.

This clonotype was detected only a few times. A much larger clonotype is one base distant, so this may be a read error. The chain has TRBV7-3 and TRBJ2-2, with D possibly called TRBD1 or TRBD2 (6 bases each). CDR1 and CDR2 from the germline V gene are SGHTA and FQGTGA. This CDR3 is 13 amino acids long. CDR3 coding DNA: TGTGCCAGCAGCGCCTCGGGGGCCGGGAAGCTGTTTTTT. Its protein is CASSASGAGKLFF.

The chain employs TRBV20-1 and TRBJ2-3, with 7 bases that match TRBD2. In germline, CDR1 is DFQATT, CDR2 SNEGSKA (reference sequence). This CDR3 spans 15 amino acids. The junction had 8 bases not matched to a gene; V was cut back by 5 bases and J by 0 bases. The CDR3 sequence is CSAGFGGTSTDTQYF. The CDR3 DNA is TGCAGTGCTGGCTTCGGGGGGACCAGCACAGATACGCAGTATTTT.

This clonotype was seen at least ten times. This chain uses TRBV19 with TRBJ1-1; no clear D. The V and J ends lost 4 bases and 0 bases respectively, with 9 bases between them. The CDR3 runs 14 residues. CDR1 and CDR2 (germline): LNHDA, SQIVND (reference sequence). The CDR3 nucleotides read TGTGCCAGTAGTACTTCTGGCATGAACACTGAAGCTTTCTTT. Protein product: CASSTSGMNTEAFF.

There are many counts of this clonotype. This sequence joins TRBV6-2 or TRBV6-3 and TRBJ2-7, with unresolved D. Germline-derived CDR1 and CDR2 are MNHEY and SVGEGT. V was pared by 6 bases and J by 1 base, with 13 bases between. This CDR3 region has 14 residues. The CDR3 DNA sequence: TGTGCCAGCAGCCCCAGTCTCGGGTCCTACGAGCAGTACTTC. Translation gives CASSPSLGSYEQYF.

The chain recombines TRBV19 with TRBJ2-3, with a possible D match to TRBD2 (5 bases). The CDR3 length is 14 residues. CDR1 is LNHDA and CDR2 is SQIVND in the germline V gene (reference sequence). The ends were cut back, 5 bases at V and 7 bases at J, with 16 bases in the middle. CDR3 DNA: TGTGCCAGTAGTGATTACTCTAGCAGCTATACGCAGTATTTT. It yields the protein CASSDYSSSYTQYF.

The CDR3 sequence: CASTVLPTGNTEAFF. In DNA form, the CDR3 reads TGTGCCAGCACTGTACTACCGACAGGAAACACTGAAGCTTTCTTT. The chain combines TRBV7-8 with TRBJ1-1; the D gene is possibly TRBD1 (6 bases). Germline CDR1 SGHVS, CDR2 FQNEAQ. This CDR3 spans 15 amino acids. Trimming stripped 7 bases from V and 2 bases from J, with 17 bases between.

This chain connects TRBV20-1 to TRBJ2-7; 10 nucleotides agree with TRBD2. CDR1 and CDR2 from the germline V gene are DFQATT and SNEGSKA (reference sequence). The CDR3 covers 15 residues. The trim removed 3 bases at V and 3 bases at J, leaving 8 bases unmatched. CDR3 coding DNA: TGCAGTGCTAGGTACGGGACTAGCGACTTCTACGAGCAGTACTTC. Protein: CSARYGTSDFYEQYF.